This T cell receptor (beta chain) came from a study of siplizumab effects on memory and regulatory T cells. This CDR3 has 13 amino acids. Germline assignment: CDR1 SGHDT and CDR2 YYEEEE. V was trimmed by 7 bases and J by 4 bases, leaving 14 bases between them. Study results and limitations: Among mappable alloreactive CD4+ clones, the Treg-derived fraction averaged approximately 70% with siplizumab versus roughly 27% in controls. No assignable naive or memory phenotype existed for roughly 75-95% of proliferating CD4+ or CD8+ clones.

As regards this clone: As yet, its antigen is unknown.

This table comes from immunoSEQ multiplex PCR, and its TCRdb copy is limited to in-frame clones, with some not included. The sample yields over 100,000 clones, around 93% seen once. The sample taken for sequencing was non-Treg CD4+ T cells sorted from blood. The origin of this receptor is a human donor in good health. The chain joins TRBV5-6 to TRBJ1-2; D is ambiguous. The CDR3 DNA follows: TGTGCCAGCGTGGTCGGCTCGGGCTATGGCTACACCTTC. The encoded protein is CASVVGSGYGYTF. Together with reference TRBV5-6 and TRBJ1-2, the CDR3 gives the full variable domain: DAGVTQSPTHLIKTRGQQVTLRCSPKSGHDTVSWYQQALGQGPQFIFQYYEEEERQRGNFPDRFSGHQFPNYSSELNVNALLLGDSALYLCASVVGSGYGYTFGSGTRLTVV.